This T cell receptor beta chain was identified during a study of CD8 T cells in Susac syndrome. Germline trimming cut 5 bases from V and 10 bases from J; bases unmatched to any gene: 5. This CDR3 has 13 residues. Germline CDR1 reads SGHRS; CDR2 reads YFSETQ. Reverse transcription of 0.5 to 1 ug RNA was performed with random hexamers. TCRdb recomputed calls from the immunoSEQ multiplex PCR reads with MiXCR, one row per CDR3 protein. This table holds 150,000 to 200,000 distinct CDR3 sequences, about 93% found once. Sequencing was carried out using CD4+ T cells from PBMCs. The source of this sequence is a human donor in good health. The J gene is TRBJ2-1, the V gene TRBV5-1, with 11 bases identical to TRBD2. The CDR3, as DNA: TGCGCCAGCAGGGACCGGACTAGCGGGGAGCAGTTCTTC. Amino acid sequence: CASRDRTSGEQFF.